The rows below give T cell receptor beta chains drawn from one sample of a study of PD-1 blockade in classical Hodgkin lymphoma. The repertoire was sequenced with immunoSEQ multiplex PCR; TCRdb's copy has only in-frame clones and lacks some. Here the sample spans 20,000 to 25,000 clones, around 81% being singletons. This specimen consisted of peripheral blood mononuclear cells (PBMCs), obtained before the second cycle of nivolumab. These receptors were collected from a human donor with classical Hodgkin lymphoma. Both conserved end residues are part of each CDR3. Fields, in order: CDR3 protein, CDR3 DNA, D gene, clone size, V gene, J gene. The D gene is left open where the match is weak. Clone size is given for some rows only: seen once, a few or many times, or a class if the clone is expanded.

CDR3: CSVRKGSNQPQHF
DNA: TGCAGCGTCAGAAAGGGTAGCAATCAGCCCCAGCATTTT
D: NA
size: NA
V: TRBV29-1
J: TRBJ1-5

CDR3: CASSLHQSSYNEQFF
DNA: TGTGCCAGCAGTCTCCACCAGAGCTCCTACAATGAGCAGTTCTTC
D: NA
size: NA
V: TRBV2
J: TRBJ2-1

CDR3: CASSDRGLAGPGELFF
DNA: TGCGCCAGCAGTGATAGGGGACTAGCGGGACCCGGGGAGCTGTTTTTT
D: TRBD2
size: NA
V: TRBV10-1
J: TRBJ2-2

CDR3: CASSLTGLWDQPQHF
DNA: TGTGCCAGCAGTTTGACAGGGTTGTGGGATCAGCCCCAGCATTTT
D: TRBD1
size: NA
V: TRBV28
J: TRBJ1-5

CDR3: CASSPLRGAYNEQFF
DNA: TGTGCCAGCAGCCCCCTCCGGGGGGCTTACAATGAGCAGTTCTTC
D: NA
size: NA
V: TRBV7-2
J: TRBJ2-1

CDR3: CASSLASGQYF
DNA: TGTGCCAGCAGCTTGGCTAGCGGGCAGTATTTT
D: TRBD2
size: NA
V: TRBV7-9
J: TRBJ2-3

CDR3: CASSLGDGNQPQHF
DNA: TGTGCCAGCAGCTTAGGTGACGGTAATCAGCCCCAGCATTTT
D: NA
size: NA
V: TRBV7-9
J: TRBJ1-5

CDR3: CASSAGTANSPLHF
DNA: TGCGCCAGCAGTGCCGGGACAGCAAATTCACCCCTCCACTTT
D: TRBD1
size: NA
V: TRBV10-2
J: TRBJ1-6

CDR3: CSVEEVEKLFF
DNA: TGCAGCGTTGAAGAAGTAGAAAAACTGTTTTTT
D: NA
size: NA
V: TRBV29-1
J: TRBJ1-4

CDR3: CASSPGTGLYEQYF
DNA: TGTGCCAGCAGCCCCGGGACAGGGCTCTACGAGCAGTACTTC
D: TRBD1
size: NA
V: TRBV28
J: TRBJ2-7

CDR3: CASSLLRGLAGVDTQYF
DNA: TGTGCCAGCAGTTTATTACGGGGACTAGCGGGAGTAGATACGCAGTATTTT
D: TRBD2
size: NA
V: TRBV27
J: TRBJ2-3

CDR3: CASSVRTGSYEQYF
DNA: TGTGCCAGCAGCGTCCGGACAGGGTCCTACGAGCAGTACTTC
D: TRBD1
size: NA
V: TRBV28
J: TRBJ2-7

CDR3: CASSIRTGGTGANVLTF
DNA: TGTGCCAGTAGTATACGGACAGGGGGGACTGGGGCCAACGTCCTGACTTTC
D: TRBD1
size: NA
V: TRBV19
J: TRBJ2-6

CDR3: CAWRRKLAGFTDTQYF
DNA: TGTGCCTGGAGGCGTAAACTAGCGGGATTCACAGATACGCAGTATTTT
D: TRBD2
size: NA
V: TRBV30
J: TRBJ2-3

CDR3: CASTRGSIPQETQYF
DNA: TGTGCCAGCACCCGCGGGAGCATTCCACAAGAGACCCAGTACTTC
D: TRBD2
size: NA
V: TRBV6-5
J: TRBJ2-5

CDR3: CASSQDPRVDTIYF
DNA: TGTGCCAGCAGCCAAGATCCCAGGGTCGACACCATATATTTT
D: NA
size: NA
V: TRBV14
J: TRBJ1-3

CDR3: CASSSGTGAGTRSSEQYF
DNA: TGTGCCAGCAGTTCCGGGACAGGTGCCGGGACTAGGAGTAGCGAGCAGTACTTC
D: NA
size: NA
V: TRBV2
J: TRBJ2-7

CDR3: CASSPETGTAFF
DNA: TGTGCCAGCAGCCCGGAGACAGGAACGGCTTTCTTT
D: NA
size: medium-sized
V: TRBV7-9
J: TRBJ1-1

CDR3: CASSLGQGFNTIYF
DNA: TGTGCCAGCAGCTTGGGGCAGGGGTTCAACACCATATATTTT
D: NA
size: NA
V: TRBV5-6
J: TRBJ1-3

CDR3: CASSRGRDRNQPQHF
DNA: TGTGCCAGCAGTCGCGGGAGAGACAGGAATCAGCCCCAGCATTTT
D: NA
size: NA
V: TRBV28
J: TRBJ1-5

CDR3: CASSQGREQFF
DNA: TGTGCCAGCAGCCAAGGGCGTGAGCAGTTCTTC
D: NA
size: NA
V: TRBV14
J: TRBJ2-1

CDR3: CASSRGDRENTEAFF
DNA: TGTGCCAGTAGTAGAGGGGACAGGGAGAACACTGAAGCTTTCTTT
D: TRBD1
size: NA
V: TRBV19
J: TRBJ1-1

CDR3: CASSSQGAGEKLFF
DNA: TGTGCCAGCAGTTCACAGGGGGCTGGTGAAAAACTGTTTTTT
D: TRBD1
size: once
V: TRBV6-5
J: TRBJ1-4

CDR3: CSAGWAAPDTQYF
DNA: TGCAGCGCCGGGTGGGCAGCACCAGATACGCAGTATTTT
D: NA
size: NA
V: TRBV29-1
J: TRBJ2-3

CDR3: CASSLGSSGNTGELFF
DNA: TGTGCCAGCAGTTTAGGTAGTAGCGGAAACACCGGGGAGCTGTTTTTT
D: NA
size: few
V: TRBV28
J: TRBJ2-2

CDR3: CATSRDRWGEQYF
DNA: TGTGCCACCAGCAGAGATCGTTGGGGAGAGCAGTACTTC
D: NA
size: NA
V: TRBV15
J: TRBJ2-7

CDR3: CASSTGTELQFF
DNA: TGTGCCAGCAGTACCGGGACAGAGTTGCAGTTCTTC
D: TRBD1
size: NA
V: TRBV28
J: TRBJ2-1

CDR3: CASSRKNSYNEQFF
DNA: TGCGCCAGCAGCCGGAAAAACTCCTACAATGAGCAGTTCTTC
D: NA
size: NA
V: TRBV5-1
J: TRBJ2-1

CDR3: CASSPPGGHYF
DNA: TGTGCCAGCAGCCCTCCCGGGGGCCATTACTTT
D: NA
size: NA
V: TRBV6-1
J: TRBJ1-1

CDR3: CSASSQQGYTF
DNA: TGCAGTGCTAGTTCCCAACAGGGCTACACCTTC
D: NA
size: NA
V: TRBV20-1
J: TRBJ1-2